These T cell receptor beta chains were read from a single sample in a study of blood T cell repertoires in COVID-19. Profiling relied on immunoSEQ multiplex PCR, and the TCRdb table lists in-frame clones only, not all of them. The data contain roughly 190,000 clones, around 80% of them singletons. Sequencing was carried out using peripheral blood. The receptor set was obtained from a woman between 50 and 59 years old with acute or convalescent COVID-19. Both conserved end residues are part of each CDR3. The order of the fields is J gene, clone size, V gene, D gene, CDR3 protein, CDR3 DNA. The D gene is left open where the match is weak. Some rows mark clone size as missing; the rest say once, few, many or name a class of expanded clone.

>TRBJ1-4|-|TRBV30|-
CAWSKSGHANEKLFF
TGTGCCTGGAGTAAATCGGGACACGCTAATGAAAAACTGTTTTTT
>TRBJ1-2|-|TRBV6-7|TRBD1
CASSYVSGQSNYGYTF
TGTGCCAGCAGTTACGTCTCGGGACAGAGTAACTATGGCTACACCTTC
>TRBJ1-5|-|TRBV10-3|TRBD1
CAIRDSTGAGQPQHF
TGTGCCATCAGGGACTCAACAGGGGCTGGTCAGCCCCAGCATTTT
>TRBJ1-6|-|TRBV30|-
CAWSLRGQDSPLHF
TGTGCCTGGAGTCTGCGGGGGCAGGATTCACCCCTCCACTTT
>TRBJ2-5|many|TRBV9|-
CASSVAREETQYF
TGTGCCAGCAGCGTAGCGAGGGAAGAGACCCAGTACTTC
>TRBJ1-3|-|TRBV2|-
CASTFNRASGNTIYF
TGTGCCAGCACCTTCAACAGGGCGAGTGGAAACACCATATATTTT
>TRBJ2-1|-|TRBV9|TRBD1
CASSVGGTGVFNEQFF
TGTGCCAGCAGCGTAGGTGGGACAGGGGTTTTCAATGAGCAGTTCTTC
>TRBJ2-1|-|TRBV27|-
CASSPLRGEQFF
TGTGCCAGCAGTCCCTTAAGGGGTGAGCAGTTCTTC
>TRBJ2-7|-|TRBV11-2|TRBD1
CASSRFLGQSYEQYF
TGTGCCAGCAGCCGTTTTCTGGGACAGTCCTACGAGCAGTACTTC
>TRBJ1-6|-|TRBV7-2|-
CASSPTAGTNSPLHF
TGTGCCAGCAGCCCAACGGCGGGGACCAATTCACCCCTCCACTTT
>TRBJ2-1|-|TRBV24-1|TRBD2
CATSDTGTTNYNEQFF
TGTGCCACCAGTGATACCGGGACTACGAACTACAATGAGCAGTTCTTC
>TRBJ2-1|-|TRBV19|TRBD2
CASSGTSGFFNEQFF
TGTGCCAGTAGCGGGACTAGCGGATTCTTCAATGAGCAGTTCTTC
>TRBJ2-4|-|TRBV21-1|-
CASIRRRRLAKNIQYF
TGTGCCAGCATCCGAAGGCGGCGACTAGCCAAAAACATTCAGTACTTC
>TRBJ2-1|-|TRBV6-2/TRBV6-3|TRBD2
CASSPPWLAGGREQFF
TGTGCCAGCAGTCCCCCTTGGCTAGCGGGAGGGAGGGAGCAGTTCTTC
>TRBJ1-2|-|TRBV5-6|TRBD1
CASSLAYVGTAAYGYTF
TGTGCCAGCAGCTTGGCTTATGTTGGGACAGCTGCATATGGCTACACCTTC
>TRBJ1-3|-|TRBV6-5|-
CASSLQFSGNTIYF
TGTGCCAGCAGTCTCCAGTTCTCTGGAAACACCATATATTTT
>TRBJ2-1|-|TRBV5-1|-
CASSRGEGSRWTYNEQFF
TGCGCCAGCAGCCGGGGTGAGGGATCTCGTTGGACTTACAATGAGCAGTTCTTC
>TRBJ2-7|-|TRBV6-5|TRBD2
CASSYSATSGEQYF
TGTGCCAGCAGTTACTCTGCGACTAGCGGCGAGCAGTACTTC
>TRBJ1-2|-|TRBV5-1|-
CASSLADSSYGYTF
TGCGCCAGCAGCTTGGCCGACAGTTCCTATGGCTACACCTTC
>TRBJ1-2|-|TRBV28|-
CASSLSQGFSNYGYTF
TGTGCCAGCAGCTTGAGCCAGGGCTTTTCTAACTATGGCTACACCTTC
>TRBJ2-7|-|TRBV5-6|TRBD1
CASSLAGTAYEQYF
TGTGCCAGCAGCTTGGCCGGGACAGCCTACGAGCAGTACTTC
>TRBJ2-1|-|TRBV7-9|TRBD2
CASSPRGGLAANEQFF
TGTGCCAGCAGCCCCCGGGGGGGACTAGCGGCGAATGAGCAGTTCTTC